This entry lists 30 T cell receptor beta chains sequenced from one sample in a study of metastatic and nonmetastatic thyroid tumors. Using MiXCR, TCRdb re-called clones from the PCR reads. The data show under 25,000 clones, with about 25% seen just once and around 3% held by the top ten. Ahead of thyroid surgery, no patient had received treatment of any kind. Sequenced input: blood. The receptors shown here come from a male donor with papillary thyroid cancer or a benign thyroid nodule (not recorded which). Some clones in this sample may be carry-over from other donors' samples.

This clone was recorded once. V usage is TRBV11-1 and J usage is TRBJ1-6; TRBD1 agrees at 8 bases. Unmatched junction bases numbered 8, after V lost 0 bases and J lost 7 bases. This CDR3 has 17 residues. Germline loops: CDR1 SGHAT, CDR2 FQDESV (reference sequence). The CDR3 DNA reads TGTGCCAGCAGCTTAGCCCTGACAGGGGAGGGAAATTCACCCCTCCACTTT. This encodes CASSLALTGEGNSPLHF.

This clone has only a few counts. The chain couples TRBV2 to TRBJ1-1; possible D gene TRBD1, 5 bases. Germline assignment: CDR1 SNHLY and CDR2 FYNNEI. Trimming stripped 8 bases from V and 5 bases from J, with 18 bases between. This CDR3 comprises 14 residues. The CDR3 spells CASCRDSSVTEAFF. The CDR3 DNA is TGTGCCAGCTGCAGGGACTCCAGTGTTACTGAAGCTTTCTTT.

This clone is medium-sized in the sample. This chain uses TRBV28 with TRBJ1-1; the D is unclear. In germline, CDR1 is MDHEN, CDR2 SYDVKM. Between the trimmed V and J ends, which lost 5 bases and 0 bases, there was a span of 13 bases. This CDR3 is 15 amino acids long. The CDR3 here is CASSPLRTVNTEAFF. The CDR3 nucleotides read TGTGCCAGCAGTCCCCTACGGACGGTGAACACTGAAGCTTTCTTT. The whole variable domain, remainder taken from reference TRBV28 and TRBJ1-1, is DVKVTQSSRYLVKRTGEKVFLECVQDMDHENMFWYRQDPGLGLRLIYFSYDVKMKEKGDIPEGYSVSREKKERFSLILESASTNQTSMYLCASSPLRTVNTEAFFGQGTRLTVV.

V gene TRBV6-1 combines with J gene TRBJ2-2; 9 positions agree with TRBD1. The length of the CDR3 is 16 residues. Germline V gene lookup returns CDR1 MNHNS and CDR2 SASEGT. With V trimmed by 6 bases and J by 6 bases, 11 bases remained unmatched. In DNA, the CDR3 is TGTGCCAGCAGCGCCGGGACAGGGAATACTGCCGGGGAGCTGTTTTTT. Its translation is CASSAGTGNTAGELFF.

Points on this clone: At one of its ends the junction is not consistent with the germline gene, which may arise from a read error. CDR3 DNA sequence: TGCAGTGCCGTCAAACAGGGGGGCAATCAGACCCAGAATTTT. Translating it yields CSAVKQGGNQTQNF. The chain couples TRBV20-1 to TRBJ1-5; 8 nucleotides align to TRBD1. Germline lookup yields CDR1 DFQATT and CDR2 SNEGSKA (reference sequence). The CDR3 runs 14 residues.

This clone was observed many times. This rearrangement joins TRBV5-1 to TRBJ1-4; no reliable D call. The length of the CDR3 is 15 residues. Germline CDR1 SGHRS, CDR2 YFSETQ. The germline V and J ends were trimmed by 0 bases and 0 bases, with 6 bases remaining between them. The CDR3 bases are TGCGCCAGCAGCTTGGGAAGATCAACTAATGAAAAACTGTTTTTT. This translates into CASSLGRSTNEKLFF.

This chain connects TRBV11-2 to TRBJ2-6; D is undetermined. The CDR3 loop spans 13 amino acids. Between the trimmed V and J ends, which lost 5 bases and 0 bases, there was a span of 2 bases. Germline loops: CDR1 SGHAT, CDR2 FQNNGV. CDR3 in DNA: TGTGCCAGCAGCGTCTCTGGGGCCAACGTCCTGACTTTC. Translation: CASSVSGANVLTF.

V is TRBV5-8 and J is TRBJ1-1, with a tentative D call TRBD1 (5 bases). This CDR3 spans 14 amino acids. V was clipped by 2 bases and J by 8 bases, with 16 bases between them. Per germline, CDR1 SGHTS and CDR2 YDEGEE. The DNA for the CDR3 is TGTGCCAGCAGCTTAGAGGGGAGGACTGGCGAAGCTTTCTTT. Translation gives CASSLEGRTGEAFF.

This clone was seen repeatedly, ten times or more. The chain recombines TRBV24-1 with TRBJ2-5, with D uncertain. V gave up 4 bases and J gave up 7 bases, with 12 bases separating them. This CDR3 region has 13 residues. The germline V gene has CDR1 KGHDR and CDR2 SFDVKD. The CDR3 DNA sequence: TGTGCCACCAGTGAAACAGACCGTGGGACCCAGTACTTC. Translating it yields CATSETDRGTQYF.

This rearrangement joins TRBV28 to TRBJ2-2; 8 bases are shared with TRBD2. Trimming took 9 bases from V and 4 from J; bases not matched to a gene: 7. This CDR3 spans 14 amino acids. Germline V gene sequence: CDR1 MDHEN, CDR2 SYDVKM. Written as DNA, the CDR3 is TGTGCCAGTAGTATGGCGGGGGGCACCGGGGAGCTGTTTTTT. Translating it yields CASSMAGGTGELFF.

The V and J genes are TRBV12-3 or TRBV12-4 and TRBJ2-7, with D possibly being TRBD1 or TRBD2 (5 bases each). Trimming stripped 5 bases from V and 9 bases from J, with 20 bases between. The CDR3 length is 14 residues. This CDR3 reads CASSQSGTQVGQYF. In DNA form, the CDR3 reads TGTGCCAGCAGTCAGTCCGGGACGCAGGTAGGGCAGTACTTC.

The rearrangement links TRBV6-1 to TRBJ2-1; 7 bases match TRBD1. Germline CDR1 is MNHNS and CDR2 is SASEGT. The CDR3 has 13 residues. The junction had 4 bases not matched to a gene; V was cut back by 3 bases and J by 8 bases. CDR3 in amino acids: CASSDRQGDEQFF. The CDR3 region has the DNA TGTGCCAGCAGTGATAGACAGGGAGATGAGCAGTTCTTC.

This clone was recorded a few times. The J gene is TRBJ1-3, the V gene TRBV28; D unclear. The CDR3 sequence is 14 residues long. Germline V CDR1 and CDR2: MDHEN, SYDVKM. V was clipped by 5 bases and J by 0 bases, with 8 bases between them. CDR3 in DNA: TGTGCCAGCAGTCTACACACCTCTGGAAACACCATATATTTT. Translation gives CASSLHTSGNTIYF.

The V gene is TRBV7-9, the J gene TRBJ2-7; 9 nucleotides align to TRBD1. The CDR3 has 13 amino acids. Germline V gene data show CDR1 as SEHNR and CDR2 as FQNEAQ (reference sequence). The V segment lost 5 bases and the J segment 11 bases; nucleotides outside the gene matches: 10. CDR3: CASSQGTGHQEYF. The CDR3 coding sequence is TGTGCCAGCAGCCAGGGGACAGGGCACCAGGAGTACTTC.

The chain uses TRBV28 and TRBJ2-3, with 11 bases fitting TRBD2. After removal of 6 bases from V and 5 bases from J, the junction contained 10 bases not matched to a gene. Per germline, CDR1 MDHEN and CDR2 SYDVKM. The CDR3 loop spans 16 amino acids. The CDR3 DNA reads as TGTGCCAGCAGGCCTAGCGGGAGGTCCGAGGGAGATACGCAGTATTTT. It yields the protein CASRPSGRSEGDTQYF.

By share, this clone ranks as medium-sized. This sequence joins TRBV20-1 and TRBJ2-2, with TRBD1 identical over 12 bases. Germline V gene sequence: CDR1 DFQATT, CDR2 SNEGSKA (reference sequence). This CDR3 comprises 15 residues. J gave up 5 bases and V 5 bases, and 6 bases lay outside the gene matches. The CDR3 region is CSAPGTGGRTGELFF. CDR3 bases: TGCAGTGCTCCCGGGACAGGGGGCCGAACCGGGGAGCTGTTTTTT.

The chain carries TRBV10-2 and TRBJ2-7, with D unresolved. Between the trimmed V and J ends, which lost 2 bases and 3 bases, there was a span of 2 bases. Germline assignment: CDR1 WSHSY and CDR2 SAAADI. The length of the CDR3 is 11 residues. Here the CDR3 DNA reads TGCGCCAGCAGTGAGGGCTACGAGCAGTACTTC. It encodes CASSEGYEQYF.

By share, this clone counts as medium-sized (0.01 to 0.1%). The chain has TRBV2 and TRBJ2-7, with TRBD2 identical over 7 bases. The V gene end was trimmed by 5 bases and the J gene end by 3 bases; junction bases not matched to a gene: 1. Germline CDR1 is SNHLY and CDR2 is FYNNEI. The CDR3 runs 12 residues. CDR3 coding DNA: TGTGCCAGCAGTCCGGGGGGCTACGAGCAGTACTTC. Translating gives CASSPGGYEQYF.

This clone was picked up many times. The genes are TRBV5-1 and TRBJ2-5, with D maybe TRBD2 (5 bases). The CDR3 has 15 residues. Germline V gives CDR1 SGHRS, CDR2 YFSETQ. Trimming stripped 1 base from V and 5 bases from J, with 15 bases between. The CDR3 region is CASSLLPGGQETQYF. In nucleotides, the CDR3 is TGCGCCAGCAGCTTGCTCCCTGGCGGGCAGGAGACCCAGTACTTC.

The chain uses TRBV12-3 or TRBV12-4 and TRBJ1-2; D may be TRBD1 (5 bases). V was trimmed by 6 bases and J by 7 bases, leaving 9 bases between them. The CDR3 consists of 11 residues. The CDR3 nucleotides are TGTGCCAGCAGCAAGGGGACTGGCTACACCTTC. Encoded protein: CASSKGTGYTF.

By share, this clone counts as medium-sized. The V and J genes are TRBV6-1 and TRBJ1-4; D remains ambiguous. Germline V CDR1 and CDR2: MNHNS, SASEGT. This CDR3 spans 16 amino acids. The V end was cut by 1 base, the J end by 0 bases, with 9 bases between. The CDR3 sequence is CASSEGTAATNEKLFF. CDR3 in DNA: TGTGCCAGCAGTGAAGGTACAGCAGCAACTAATGAAAAACTGTTTTTT.

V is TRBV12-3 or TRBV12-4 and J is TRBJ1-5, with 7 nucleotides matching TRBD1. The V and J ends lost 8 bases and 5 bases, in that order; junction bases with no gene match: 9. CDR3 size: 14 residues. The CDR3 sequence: CASVKQGGHQPQHF. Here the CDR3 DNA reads TGTGCCAGCGTGAAACAAGGGGGCCATCAGCCCCAGCATTTT.

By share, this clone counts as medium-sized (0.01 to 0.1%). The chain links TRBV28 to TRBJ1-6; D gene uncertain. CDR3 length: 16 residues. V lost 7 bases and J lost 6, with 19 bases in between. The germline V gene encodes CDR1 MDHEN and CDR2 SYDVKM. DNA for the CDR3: TGTGCCAGCAAGGTTGGGTCAGACTGGATTAATTCACCCCTCCACTTT. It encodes CASKVGSDWINSPLHF.

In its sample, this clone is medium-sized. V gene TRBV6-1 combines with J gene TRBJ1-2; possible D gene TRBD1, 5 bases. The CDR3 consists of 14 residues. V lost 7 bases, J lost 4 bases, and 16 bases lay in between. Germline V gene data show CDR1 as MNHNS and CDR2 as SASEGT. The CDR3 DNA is TGTGCCAGCAACTCCGGGACGGAAGCCTATGGCTACACCTTC. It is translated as CASNSGTEAYGYTF.

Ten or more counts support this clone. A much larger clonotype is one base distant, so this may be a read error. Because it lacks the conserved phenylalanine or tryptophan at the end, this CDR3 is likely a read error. CDR3 nucleotide sequence: TGTGCCTGGATTTTCGTGGGTGAAGCTTTCTCT. Protein: CAWIFVGEAFS. This chain uses TRBV30 with TRBJ1-1; D gene unclear. The CDR3 is made up of 11 amino acids. In germline, CDR1 is GTSNPN, CDR2 SVGIG (reference sequence). V was shortened by 4 bases and J by 7 bases, with 10 bases between the two germline ends.

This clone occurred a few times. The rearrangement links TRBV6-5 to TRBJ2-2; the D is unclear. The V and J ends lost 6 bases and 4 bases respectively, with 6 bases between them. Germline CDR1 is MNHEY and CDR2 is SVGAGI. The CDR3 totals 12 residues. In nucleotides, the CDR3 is TGTGCCAGCAGATCTCGCACCGGGGAGCTGTTTTTT. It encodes CASRSRTGELFF.

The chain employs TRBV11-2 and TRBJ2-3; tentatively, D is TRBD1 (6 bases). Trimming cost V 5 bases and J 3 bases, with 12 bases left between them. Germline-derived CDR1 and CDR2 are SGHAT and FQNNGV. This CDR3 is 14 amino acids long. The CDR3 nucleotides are TGTGCCAGCAGCAGAGACAGGCAAACAGATACGCAGTATTTT. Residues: CASSRDRQTDTQYF.

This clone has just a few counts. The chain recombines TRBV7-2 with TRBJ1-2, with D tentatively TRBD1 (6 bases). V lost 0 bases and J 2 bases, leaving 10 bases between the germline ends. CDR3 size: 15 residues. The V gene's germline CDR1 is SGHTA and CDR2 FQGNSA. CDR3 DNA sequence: TGTGCCAGCAGCTTAGCCGGGGGCGGCAACTATGGCTACACCTTC. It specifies CASSLAGGGNYGYTF.

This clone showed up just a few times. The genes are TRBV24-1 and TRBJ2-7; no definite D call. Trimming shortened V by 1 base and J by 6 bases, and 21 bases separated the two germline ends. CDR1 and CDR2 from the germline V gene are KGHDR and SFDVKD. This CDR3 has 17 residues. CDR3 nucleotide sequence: TGTGCCACCAGTGATTTTTTACCCCCCCCCGGCGTTCCCGAGCAGTACTTC. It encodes CATSDFLPPPGVPEQYF.

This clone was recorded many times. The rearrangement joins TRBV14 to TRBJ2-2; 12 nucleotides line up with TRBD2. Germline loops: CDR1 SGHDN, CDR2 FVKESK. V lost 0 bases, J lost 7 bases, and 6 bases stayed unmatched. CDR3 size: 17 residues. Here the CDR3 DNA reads TGTGCCAGCAGCCAAGATACGACTAGCGGGAGCGGCGGGGAGCTGTTTTTT. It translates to CASSQDTTSGSGGELFF. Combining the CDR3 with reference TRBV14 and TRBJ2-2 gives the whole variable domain EAGVTQFPSHSVIEKGQTVTLRCDPISGHDNLYWYRRVMGKEIKFLLHFVKESKQDESGMPNNRFLAERTGGTYSTLKVQPAELEDSGVYFCASSQDTTSGSGGELFFGEGSRLTVL.